One and the same sample provided the 5 T cell receptor beta chains below, sequenced in a study of metastatic and nonmetastatic thyroid tumors. Ahead of thyroid surgery, no patient had received treatment of any kind. Via MiXCR, TCRdb re-called the PCR reads. This sample has under 50,000 clones, with about 26% found just once. The sample taken for sequencing was blood. These TCRs come from a male donor with papillary thyroid cancer or a benign thyroid nodule (not recorded which). Some clones in this sample may be carry-over from other donors' samples.

The chain combines TRBV6-1 with TRBJ1-2; 9 bases line up with TRBD1. The CDR3 sequence is 15 residues long. J lost 4 bases, V lost 7 bases, and 10 bases had no gene match. Germline values: CDR1 MNHNS, CDR2 SASEGT. The CDR3 here is CASNSQGQGGYGYTF. CDR3 coding DNA: TGTGCCAGCAACTCCCAGGGACAGGGTGGCTATGGCTACACCTTC.

The chain joins TRBV11-2 to TRBJ2-1; 12 bases align to TRBD2. The ends lost 0 bases at V and 7 bases at J; junction bases unmatched: 7. CDR3 length: 17 amino acids. CDR1 is SGHAT, CDR2 FQNNGV, per germline. The DNA of the CDR3 is TGTGCCAGCAGCTTAGATAGACTAGCGGGAGTTCAGAATGAGCAGTTCTTC. Translating gives CASSLDRLAGVQNEQFF.

The table lists this clone with many counts. The V call is TRBV13, the J call TRBJ2-1, with D perhaps matching TRBD2 (5 bases). The CDR3 has 12 residues. V lost 5 bases to trimming and J lost 13 bases, with 15 bases between them. Germline V gene lookup returns CDR1 PRHDT and CDR2 FYEKMQ (reference sequence). The CDR3 bases are TGTGCCAGCAGCGCCCGGACTCTACCCCAGTTCTTC. As protein: CASSARTLPQFF.

This clone was observed at least ten times. The chain links TRBV29-1 to TRBJ2-3; D may be TRBD2 (5 bases). V gave up 7 bases and J gave up 11 bases, with 7 bases separating them. The CDR3 is 8 residues long. CDR1 and CDR2 (germline): SQVTM, ANQGSEA. CDR3 region: CSAGLQYF. CDR3 sequence (DNA): TGCAGCGCGGGGTTGCAGTATTTT.

In its sample, this clone was seen many times. A read error may explain this, as a much larger clone is one base away. This chain joins TRBV11-3 and TRBJ2-7; D possibly uses TRBD1 or TRBD2 (5 bases each). Germline V gene lookup returns CDR1 SGHNT and CDR2 YENEEA. There are 14 residues in the CDR3. The CDR3 DNA reads as TGTGCCAGCAGCGTTGCAGGGAGCTCCGACGAGCAGTACTTC. Protein: CASSVAGSSDEQYF.